A single sample gave rise to the 23 T cell receptor beta chains below, sequenced in a study of T cell repertoires in cytomegalovirus infection. MiXCR, run by TCRdb on the reads, gives a single entry per CDR3 protein. This sample carries roughly 700,000 distinct CDR3 sequences, around a third of them seen once, and the ten largest clones take about 20%. Their antigens remain unidentified. The starting material was cultured PBMCs, obtained from culture after CMV antigen stimulation. These TCRs come from a human donor in good health (CMV status not recorded). Some clones in this sample may be carry-over from other donors' samples.

The V and J genes are TRBV4-1 and TRBJ2-3; possible D gene TRBD1, 6 bases. Trimming took 4 bases from V and 11 from J, leaving 25 bases between them. The CDR3 is 16 amino acids. CDR1 MGHRA and CDR2 YSYEKL come from the germline V gene. The CDR3 loop reads CASSLILTKDPTGQYF. DNA of the CDR3: TGCGCCAGCAGCCTCATACTGACGAAGGACCCGACAGGGCAGTATTTT.

This clonotype was detected only a few times. The chain couples TRBV19 to TRBJ1-2; a weak D match, TRBD1 (6 bases). Germline V gives CDR1 LNHDA, CDR2 SQIVND (reference sequence). The CDR3 consists of 15 residues. V lost 7 bases to trimming and J lost 4 bases, with 19 bases between them. Written as DNA, the CDR3 is TGTGCCAGTAATAGGCATGGGGACACCACCTATGGCTACACCTTC. Translation gives CASNRHGDTTYGYTF.

A few counts support this clonotype. V is TRBV20-1 and J is TRBJ1-1, with D unresolved. The CDR3 loop spans 12 amino acids. The V gene's germline CDR1 is DFQATT and CDR2 SNEGSKA (reference sequence). V lost 3 bases and J 1 base, leaving 6 bases between the germline ends. The CDR3 loop is CSASYPNTEAFF. The CDR3 bases are TGCAGTGCTAGTTACCCGAACACTGAAGCTTTCTTT.

In its sample, this clonotype was seen many times. CDR3 coding DNA: TGTGCCAGCAGCTTAGCGCCACTCTCGGGAGGACAGCCCCAGCATTTT. Translation: CASSLAPLSGGQPQHF. This chain uses TRBV7-8 with TRBJ1-5; D uncertain. The V and J ends lost 0 bases and 7 bases respectively, with 16 bases between them. The CDR3 totals 16 residues. Per germline, CDR1 SGHVS and CDR2 FQNEAQ.

V is TRBV2 and J is TRBJ2-3, with a weak D call TRBD1 (5 bases). Germline CDR1 SNHLY, CDR2 FYNNEI. V lost 4 bases and J lost 2, with 16 bases in between. The CDR3 consists of 16 residues. CDR3 protein: CASSAAGWVDTDTQYF. The CDR3 DNA follows: TGTGCCAGCAGTGCCGCAGGGTGGGTCGACACAGATACGCAGTATTTT. Using reference TRBV2 and TRBJ2-3 for the parts outside the CDR3, the full variable domain is EPEVTQTPSHQVTQMGQEVILRCVPISNHLYFYWYRQILGQKVEFLVSFYNNEISEKSEIFDDQFSVERPDGSNFTLKIRSTKLEDSAMYFCASSAAGWVDTDTQYFGPGTRLTVL.

On this clonotype: A much larger clonotype is one base distant, so this may be a read error. The V gene is TRBV7-2, the J gene TRBJ2-7; no reliable D call. This CDR3 comprises 14 residues. Germline CDR1 reads SGHTA; CDR2 reads FQGNSA. CDR3 nucleotide sequence: TGTGCCAGCAGCATGAGACTCTCTACCTACGGGCAGTACTTC. Residues: CASSMRLSTYGQYF.

The gene calls are TRBV4-3 and TRBJ1-2, with D unresolved. The germline V gene encodes CDR1 LGHNA and CDR2 YSLEER. This CDR3 is 14 amino acids long. With 0 bases removed from V and 0 bases from J, the gap between germline ends came to 5 bases. The CDR3 DNA sequence: TGCGCCAGCAGCCAAGAAGTAGCTAACTATGGCTACACCTTC. Its translation: CASSQEVANYGYTF.

V gene TRBV29-1 combines with J gene TRBJ1-2; 9 bases match TRBD1. Germline values: CDR1 SQVTM, CDR2 ANQGSEA. V was pared by 4 bases and J by 3 bases, with 3 bases of the junction left unmatched. The CDR3 consists of 13 residues. CDR3 region: CSVGQGVDYGYTF. The CDR3 DNA follows: TGCAGCGTTGGACAGGGGGTTGACTATGGCTACACCTTC. The full variable domain, in which reference TRBV29-1 and TRBJ1-2 provide the parts outside the CDR3, is SAVISQKPSRDICQRGTSLTIQCQVDSQVTMMFWYRQQPGQSLTLIATANQGSEATYESGFVIDKFPISRPNLTFSTLTVSNMSPEDSSIYLCSVGQGVDYGYTFGSGTRLTVV.

This clonotype was observed once. The rearrangement links TRBV6-1 to TRBJ2-3; 9 bases map to TRBD2. The germline V gene encodes CDR1 MNHNS and CDR2 SASEGT. The CDR3 is made up of 15 amino acids. V lost 5 bases to trimming and J lost 5 bases; unmatched junction nucleotides: 8. The CDR3 nucleotides are TGTGCCAGCAGTCTTAGCGGGAGAGGAGGAGATACGCAGTATTTT. It encodes CASSLSGRGGDTQYF.

The CDR3 here is CASSRGQGRDRSTEAFF. In nucleotides, the CDR3 is TGTGCCAGCAGTCGTGGACAGGGGAGAGATCGGAGCACTGAAGCTTTCTTT. The chain employs TRBV5-4 and TRBJ1-1; TRBD1 agrees at 9 bases. Losses at the gene ends were 5 bases for V and 4 bases for J; bases not matched to a gene: 15. Germline V lookup: CDR1 SGHNT, CDR2 YYREEE (reference sequence). This CDR3 spans 17 amino acids.

The genes are TRBV27 and TRBJ2-1, with 9 bases that match TRBD1. Germline V gene lookup returns CDR1 MNHEY and CDR2 SMNVEV (reference sequence). J was trimmed by 5 bases and V by 6 bases; bases with no gene match: 29. The CDR3 is 22 amino acids. As DNA, the CDR3 is TGTGCCAGCAGCCCCGGGACAGGGAAATACAGCGGTCCAGGACGGGGTGACAATGAGCAGTTCTTC. Amino acid sequence: CASSPGTGKYSGPGRGDNEQFF.

The gene calls are TRBV20-1 and TRBJ2-5; no clear D. Trimming stripped 1 base from V and 4 bases from J, with 10 bases between. This CDR3 is built from 13 residues. Germline CDR1 and CDR2: DFQATT and SNEGSKA (reference sequence). The CDR3 region has the DNA TGCAGTGCTAGAGTCGGAGTGGGAGAGACCCAGTACTTC. It is translated as CSARVGVGETQYF.

The V call is TRBV6-5, the J call TRBJ2-3, with D unclear. The CDR3 contains 16 residues. V shed 6 bases and J shed 9 bases, with 25 bases lying between them. Per germline, CDR1 MNHEY and CDR2 SVGAGI. The CDR3 reads CASSLGSLTAGLTQYF. The DNA for the CDR3 is TGTGCCAGCAGCCTGGGCAGTTTAACCGCCGGGTTAACGCAGTATTTT.

The chain joins TRBV28 to TRBJ2-3, with D possibly being TRBD2 (5 bases). The germline gives CDR1 MDHEN, CDR2 SYDVKM. Trimming stripped 11 bases from V and 2 bases from J, with 17 bases between. This CDR3 is 14 amino acids long. CDR3: CASGRAGITDTQYF. DNA of the CDR3: TGTGCCTCTGGGCGCGCCGGGATCACAGATACGCAGTATTTT.

The chain has TRBV27 and TRBJ2-3; weak D call: TRBD2 (5 bases). Per the germline V gene, CDR1 is MNHEY and CDR2 is SMNVEV (reference sequence). V was cut by 5 bases and J by 0 bases, with 12 bases left in between. The CDR3 runs 15 residues. The CDR3 protein is CASSGPGKSTDTQYF. DNA of the CDR3: TGTGCCAGCAGTGGCCCGGGAAAGAGCACAGATACGCAGTATTTT.

V usage is TRBV12-3 or TRBV12-4 and J usage is TRBJ1-3; D is ambiguous. The germline V and J ends were trimmed by 3 bases and 4 bases, with 7 bases remaining between them. The CDR3 contains 13 residues. The CDR3 DNA reads TGTGCCAGCAGTTTCCGGCAAGGAAACACCATATATTTT. Translated, it gives CASSFRQGNTIYF.

This clonotype has ten or more counts. This chain connects TRBV6-2 or TRBV6-3 to TRBJ2-7; D remains ambiguous. Germline V CDR1 and CDR2: MNHEY, SVGEGT. CDR3 length equals 11 residues. V was clipped by 6 bases and J by 0 bases, with 3 bases between them. The CDR3, as DNA: TGTGCCAGCAGCCGCTCCTACGAGCAGTACTTC. Encoded protein: CASSRSYEQYF.

The J gene is TRBJ1-1, the V gene TRBV4-1; D gene uncertain. V dropped 1 base and J dropped 0 bases, with 9 bases sitting between them. CDR3 length: 15 residues. From germline, CDR1 is MGHRA and CDR2 YSYEKL. As DNA, the CDR3 is TGCGCCAGCAGCCAAGGCCACGGGGTGAACACTGAAGCTTTCTTT. This gives the protein CASSQGHGVNTEAFF.

V usage is TRBV10-3 and J usage is TRBJ1-5, with a tentative D call TRBD1 (5 bases). Germline V gives CDR1 ENHRY, CDR2 SYGVKD. This CDR3 comprises 16 residues. The ends were cut back, 1 base at V and 6 bases at J, with 16 bases in the middle. CDR3 DNA sequence: TGTGCCATCAGTGAGTTCCTCGGGCAGGGCCCTCAGCCCCAGCATTTT. This encodes CAISEFLGQGPQPQHF.

This clonotype was recorded at least ten times. V usage is TRBV7-2 and J usage is TRBJ2-3, with TRBD2 identical over 8 bases. The CDR3 contains 16 residues. Germline loops: CDR1 SGHTA, CDR2 FQGNSA. After removal of 1 base from V and 5 bases from J, the junction contained 8 bases not matched to a gene. The CDR3 DNA sequence: TGTGCCAGCAGCTTAGTTGGAGCGGGAGTGGTAGATACGCAGTATTTT. Its translation: CASSLVGAGVVDTQYF. The full variable domain, rest sourced from reference TRBV7-2 and TRBJ2-3, is GAGVSQSPSNKVTEKGKDVELRCDPISGHTALYWYRQSLGQGLEFLIYFQGNSAPDKSGLPSDRFSAERTGGSVSTLTIQRTQQEDSAVYLCASSLVGAGVVDTQYFGPGTRLTVL.

This clonotype turned up a few times. This chain connects TRBV19 to TRBJ1-1, with unresolved D. CDR1 and CDR2 (germline): LNHDA, SQIVND (reference sequence). The CDR3 has 13 amino acids. The V end lost 3 bases, the J end lost 5 bases, and 10 bases lay between the germline ends. The DNA of the CDR3 is TGTGCCAGTAGTATTTCCGTCGAAACTGAAGCTTTCTTT. This translates into CASSISVETEAFF.

The rearrangement links TRBV11-2 to TRBJ2-5; 10 bases agree with TRBD2. CDR3 length equals 13 residues. V was clipped by 10 bases and J by 2 bases; unmatched bases: 4. Per germline, CDR1 SGHAT and CDR2 FQNNGV. DNA of the CDR3: TGTGCCACATTAGCGGGAGGACAAGAGACCCAGTACTTC. Protein: CATLAGGQETQYF.

The chain couples TRBV10-1 to TRBJ1-1; 7 bases are a match to TRBD1. The V segment lost 6 bases and the J segment 1 base; nucleotides outside the gene matches: 8. This CDR3 is built from 15 residues. The germline V gene has CDR1 WNHNN and CDR2 SYGVQD (reference sequence). CDR3 sequence reads: CASRQEGQWNTEAFF. In DNA, the CDR3 is TGCGCCAGCAGGCAGGAGGGACAGTGGAACACTGAAGCTTTCTTT.